The sequence of this T cell receptor beta chain was determined in a study of shared clonotypes between healthy human individuals. The CDR3 loop spans 13 amino acids. With 4 bases clipped from V and 3 bases from J, the junction kept 2 bases outside the gene matches. The germline CDR1 and CDR2 sequences are KGHSH and LQKENI. The method was immunoSEQ multiplex PCR; TCRdb's version includes in-frame clones alone and lacks a portion of them. The data show 2 million to 2.5 million clones, 90% to 96% seen once. All participating donors were Caucasian adults from Nashville, Tennessee. CD45RA+ naive and CD45RA-negative memory subsets were separated from CD4+ cells.

V gene TRBV18 combines with J gene TRBJ1-1; 7 bases are shared with TRBD1. Sequenced sample: naive CD4+ T cells sorted from blood. Subset here: CD45RA+ positively selected. This receptor was obtained from a man between 18 and 29 years old in good health. DNA of the CDR3: TGTGCCAGCTCACGGGACAGCTACACTGAAGCTTTCTTT. Protein product: CASSRDSYTEAFF.